Here is one TCR beta chain with its context. The data originate from a study of blood T cells in healthy people across ages. A second PCR of 7 to 11 cycles used a sample-barcoded 5' primer and a J-beta primer mix. MiXCR, applied by TCRdb to the 5' RACE reads, yields one record per CDR3 protein. This sample carries 1.2 million to 1.5 million distinct CDR3 sequences, roughly 60% of them seen once, and the ten largest clones take approximately 7%. The sequence came from a man between 18 and 35 years old in good health. Material for sequencing was blood.

CDR3 in amino acids: CASSLAVHTYNEQFF. The DNA for the CDR3 is TGTGCCAGCAGCTTAGCGGTGCACACTTACAATGAGCAGTTCTTC. J is TRBJ2-1 and V is TRBV7-9; D is ambiguous. CDR1 SEHNR and CDR2 FQNEAQ come from the germline V gene (reference sequence). The V and J ends lost 0 bases and 4 bases respectively, with 10 bases between them. This CDR3 comprises 15 residues. Looking up the rest from reference TRBV7-9 and TRBJ2-1 gives the full variable domain: DTGVSQNPRHKITKRGQNVTFRCDPISEHNRLYWYRQTLGQGPEFLTYFQNEAQLEKSRLLSDRFSAERPKGSFSTLEIQRTEQGDSAMYLCASSLAVHTYNEQFFGPGTRLTVL.